Reported below is one TCR beta chain. Its antigen target is currently unknown. Base qualities are not at hand, and no much larger clone is one base apart. The data stem from a study of T cells in Graves' hyperthyroidism and ophthalmopathy (dated by TCRdb to between 2019 and 2020). About the study as a whole: Peripheral blood was sampled at the time of initial diagnosis, prior to any treatment. The paper describes TCR Vbeta CDR3 sequencing of 135 peripheral blood samples, made up of 43 ophthalmopathy patients, some 80 hyperthyroidism patients and about 17 progressor patients. TCR V-J signatures able to tell the groups apart were searched for in a discovery cohort of approximately 95 patients, of whom more than 40 had Graves' ophthalmopathy and around 57 had stable Graves' hyperthyroidism. Once sampling was done, hyperthyroidism patients were given methimazole at a starting dose of 30 mg daily, whereas ophthalmopathy patients were given high-dose intravenous methylprednisolone. In addition, the study compared T-cell repertoires in thyroid tissue and in blood from several Graves' hyperthyroidism patients. Prospective prediction of ophthalmopathy was tested in an independent validation cohort of fewer than 20 hyperthyroidism patients and some 17 patients who later progressed to ophthalmopathy. The roughly 91 discovery patients were randomly split 7:3 into training and test sets. General findings and caveats noted by the study authors: Sample size was not statistically predetermined, and investigators were not blinded to group allocation. Most expanded thyroid clonotypes (frequency above 0.001) were also detected in blood, suggesting blood repertoires may reflect thyroid immune responses. In cross-validation, a model built on a 13 V-J signature told ophthalmopathy apart from stable hyperthyroidism with approximately 90% sensitivity and around 83% specificity, and in testing the same model reached 80%/75%. In validation, the model predicted progression to ophthalmopathy with approximately 71% sensitivity and approximately 78% specificity, a median of 6.5 months before onset.

Graves' hyperthyroidism was defined as stable when no progression to ophthalmopathy occurred over 18 months of follow-up. Hyperthyroidism patients were newly diagnosed, with disease duration under 2 months, and aged 18 to 65 years. Exclusion was applied to patients with uncontrolled infections, other autoimmune diseases, pregnancy or lactation. Clinical symptoms, serum thyroxine and TRAb, thyroid ultrasound, and orbital computed tomography formed the basis for the diagnoses. Ficoll-Paque density gradient centrifugation was used to isolate PBMCs from about 9.4 ml of fresh peripheral blood. Total RNA was extracted using Trizol reagent, and RNA quality was assessed on an Agilent 2100 Bioanalyzer. Amplification of TCR beta CDR3 regions was carried out from RNA transcripts. A first-round RT-PCR of the TCR CDR3 used the HTBI primer set with the Qiagen OneStep RT-PCR kit. Libraries were constructed in a second round of multiplex PCR, after which size selection and purification were performed. Libraries were sequenced paired-end with 100 bp reads on an Illumina HiSeq2000. On the authors' methods: SOAPnuke was used to process the raw data, with reads discarded if the reads contained adapters or uncalled bases, had a mean Phred below 15, or lacked an exact constant-primer or identifier match. COPE v1.2.5 was used to merge the high-quality paired reads, and each unique nucleotide sequence was defined as a clonotype. Clonotypes were aligned to IMGT TRBV, TRBD and TRBJ reference segments using MiTCR v1.1. Analysis was restricted to V-J combinations with a frequency above 0.0001, which covered roughly 99% of repertoires. A TCS score was defined as the ratio of F50 (clonal expansion) to E x V (chaos), with BLOSUM62-based TCRdist applied between CDR3 peptides within each V-J. Welch's t-statistics and random forest reduced around 550 V-J features to 13, which were used in a naive Bayes classifier (R e1071). The public reads were reanalyzed by TCRdb: fastp trimming at Q25, MiXCR alignment, in-frame beta chains only. Identical CDR3 protein sequences are pooled into one entry, listed with their most common genes and DNA. None of the V and J calls come from the authors' own analysis; TCRdb made them. This sample comprises approximately 640,000 distinct CDR3 sequences, 15% to 20% of them detected only once. The ten top clones hold 3% to 4.5% of the sample.

Material for sequencing was blood. The TCR sequence derives from a woman in her 30s with Graves' hyperthyroidism.

CDR3 sequence: CASSQDFPPVRAGYTF. Read as DNA, the sequence is TGTGCCAGCAGCCAAGACTTCCCACCAGTAAGGGCTGGCTACACCTTC. The V and J genes are TRBV14 and TRBJ1-2, with the identity of the D gene unclear. The V end loses 0 bases and the J end loses 7 bases, and a stretch of 18 bases separates them. CDR1 and CDR2, looked up from the germline V gene, are SGHDN and FVKESK. Inclusive of the bounding cysteine and phenylalanine, the CDR3 is 16 residues long. Kept here is only the CDR3 DNA, which spans 48 bases and is read in frame from base 1.